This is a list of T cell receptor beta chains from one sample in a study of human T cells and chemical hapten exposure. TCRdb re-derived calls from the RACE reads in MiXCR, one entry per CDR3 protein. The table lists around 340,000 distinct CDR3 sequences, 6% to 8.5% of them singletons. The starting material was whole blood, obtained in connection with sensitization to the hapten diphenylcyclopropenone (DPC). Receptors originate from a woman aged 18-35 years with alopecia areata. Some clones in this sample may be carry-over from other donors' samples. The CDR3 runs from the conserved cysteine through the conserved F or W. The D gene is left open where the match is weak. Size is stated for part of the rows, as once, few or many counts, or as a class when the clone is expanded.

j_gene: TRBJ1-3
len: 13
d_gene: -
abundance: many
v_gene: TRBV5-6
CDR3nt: TGTGCCAGCACGGGGGGTTCTGGAAACACCATATATTTT
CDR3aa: CASTGGSGNTIYF

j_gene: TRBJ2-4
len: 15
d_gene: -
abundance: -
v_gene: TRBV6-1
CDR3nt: TGTGCCAGCAGTGAGTGGAGTCAGGCCAAAAACATTCAGTACTTC
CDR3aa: CASSEWSQAKNIQYF

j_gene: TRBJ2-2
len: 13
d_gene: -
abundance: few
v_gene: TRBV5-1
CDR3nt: TGCGCCAGCAGCTTCCGCCCGTCCGGGGAGCTGTTTTTT
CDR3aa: CASSFRPSGELFF

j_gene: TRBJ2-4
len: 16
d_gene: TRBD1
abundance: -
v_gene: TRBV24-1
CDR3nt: TGTGCCACCAGTGATCCGACAGGGGAAGACAAAAACATTCAGTACTTC
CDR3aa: CATSDPTGEDKNIQYF

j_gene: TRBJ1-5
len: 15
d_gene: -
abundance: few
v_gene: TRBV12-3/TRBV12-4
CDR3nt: TGTGCCAGCAGAAAAGCGGACGTGGTGGGTCAGCCCCAGCATTTT
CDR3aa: CASRKADVVGQPQHF

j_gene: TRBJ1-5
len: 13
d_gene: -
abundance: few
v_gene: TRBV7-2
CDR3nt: TGTGCCAGCAGCCAATGGGGAGATCAGCCCCAGCATTTT
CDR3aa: CASSQWGDQPQHF

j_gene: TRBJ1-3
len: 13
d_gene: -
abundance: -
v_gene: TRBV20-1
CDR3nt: TGCAGTGCTGCGGGATTGGATATAAACACCATATATTTT
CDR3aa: CSAAGLDINTIYF

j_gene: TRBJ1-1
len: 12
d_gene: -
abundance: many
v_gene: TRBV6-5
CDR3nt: TGTGCCAGCAGTTACAGGGACACTGAAGCTTTCTTT
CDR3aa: CASSYRDTEAFF

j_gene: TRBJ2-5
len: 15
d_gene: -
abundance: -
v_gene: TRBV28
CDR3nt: TGTGCCAGCAGTTCTAGAGGGCAGGTCCACGAGACCCAGTACTTC
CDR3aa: CASSSRGQVHETQYF

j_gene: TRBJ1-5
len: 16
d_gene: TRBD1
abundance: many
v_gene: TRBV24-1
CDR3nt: TGTGCCACCAGTGAACCGGACAGGGATAGCAATCAGCCCCAGCATTTT
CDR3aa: CATSEPDRDSNQPQHF

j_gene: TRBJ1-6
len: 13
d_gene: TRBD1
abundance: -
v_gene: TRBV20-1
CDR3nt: TGCAGTGCCCCAGGGGGCAACGATTCACCCCTCCACTTT
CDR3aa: CSAPGGNDSPLHF

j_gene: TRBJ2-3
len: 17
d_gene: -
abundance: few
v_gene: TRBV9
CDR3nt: TGTGCCAGCAGCGTAGAGGGGGGGTCCGCCAGCACAGATACGCAGTATTTT
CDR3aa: CASSVEGGSASTDTQYF

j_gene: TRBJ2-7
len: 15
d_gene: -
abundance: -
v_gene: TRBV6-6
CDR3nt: TGTGCCAGCAGTTACCCCGACACCGGAGCCGACGAGCAGTACTTC
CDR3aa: CASSYPDTGADEQYF

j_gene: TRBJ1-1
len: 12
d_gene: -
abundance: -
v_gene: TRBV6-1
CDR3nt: TGTGCCAGCATCATGATGAACACTGAAGCTTTCTTT
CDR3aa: CASIMMNTEAFF